The next 11 T cell receptor beta chains were all read from a single sample in a study of CD8+ T cells in alopecia areata listed by TCRdb under 2018. The time point label for this specimen denotes: baseline before oral tofacitinib. Library preparation used the immunoSEQ multiplex PCR assay. For TCR sequencing, RNA was extracted from every sample and reverse transcribed into cDNA to serve as template. The table comes from immuneACCESS by way of TCRdb, which keeps in-frame sequences with V and J called. Part of the clones is missing from these tables; in studies checked, under half for an unresolved V gene and the rest for unknown reasons. The sample table contains about 150,000 clones; only one count was recorded for more than 45% of them. Of the sample, roughly a fifth is held by the ten largest clones. The sequencing used CD8+ T cells sorted from blood, collected at week 0. The receptors were sampled from a human donor with alopecia areata.

Concerning this clone: Other nucleotide sequences from this sample produce the same CDR3. V and J are TRBV29-1 and TRBJ2-7, with D perhaps matching TRBD1 or TRBD2 (5 bases each). Trimming shortened V by 0 bases and J by 0 bases, and 9 bases separated the two germline ends. Germline V lookup: CDR1 SQVTM, CDR2 ANQGSEA. There are 14 residues in the CDR3. The CDR3 spells CSVEEAGSSYEQYF. As DNA, the CDR3 is TGCAGCGTTGAAGAGGCAGGGAGCTCCTACGAGCAGTACTTC.

The chain carries TRBV29-1 and TRBJ1-2; D remains unclear. Trimming removed 4 bases at V and 3 bases at J, with 9 bases between. The CDR3 has 12 amino acids. The germline V gene encodes CDR1 SQVTM and CDR2 ANQGSEA. For the CDR3, the DNA is TGCAGCGTTGTCGACGGAGACTATGGCTACACCTTC. Translating gives CSVVDGDYGYTF.

DNA of the CDR3: TGTGCCAGCACCGGGACGGAAAACTATGGCTACACCTTC. It encodes CASTGTENYGYTF. V and J are TRBV25-1 and TRBJ1-2, with D perhaps TRBD1 (5 bases). Germline CDR1 reads MGHDK; CDR2 reads SYGVNS. This CDR3 has 13 residues. Trimming took 7 bases from V and 2 from J, leaving 11 bases between them.

The chain joins TRBV19 to TRBJ1-6, with a weak D call TRBD1 (5 bases). This CDR3 is 11 amino acids long. CDR1 is LNHDA, CDR2 SQIVND, per germline (reference sequence). V shed 6 bases and J shed 8 bases, with 5 bases lying between them. The chain's CDR3 is CASRGDSPLHF. The CDR3 nucleotides are TGTGCCAGTAGGGGGGATTCACCCCTCCACTTT.

This clone was seen only a few times. This chain links TRBV27 with TRBJ1-4; a weak D match, TRBD1 (6 bases). The CDR3 is 13 amino acids. CDR1 is MNHEY and CDR2 is SMNVEV in the germline V gene (reference sequence). Trimming removed 6 bases from V and 8 bases from J, with 13 bases in between. The CDR3: CASRGTTGEKLFF. CDR3 in DNA: TGTGCCAGCAGGGGGACAACGGGAGAAAAACTGTTTTTT.

This clone has only a few counts. The V gene is TRBV29-1, the J gene TRBJ2-7; tentative D call: TRBD2 (6 bases). The V gene's germline CDR1 is SQVTM and CDR2 ANQGSEA. V lost 2 bases, J lost 1 base, and 15 bases lay in between. The CDR3 is 15 amino acids. CDR3 amino acids: CSVERAGMSSYEQYF. CDR3 coding DNA: TGCAGCGTTGAAAGAGCGGGTATGAGTTCCTACGAGCAGTACTTC.

The rearrangement joins TRBV6-1 to TRBJ2-3; D is unclear. The CDR3 consists of 15 residues. Trimming removed 5 bases at V and 5 bases at J, with 17 bases between. Per germline, CDR1 MNHNS and CDR2 SASEGT. This CDR3 is CASSPKTIPGDTQYF. The CDR3 bases are TGTGCCAGCAGTCCAAAGACCATCCCAGGAGATACGCAGTATTTT.

The chain employs TRBV14 and TRBJ2-1; TRBD2 might be the D (6 bases). Per germline, CDR1 SGHDN and CDR2 FVKESK. V was cut by 1 base and J by 8 bases, with 6 bases left in between. The CDR3 is made up of 12 amino acids. CDR3 nucleotides: TGTGCCAGCAGCCAAGGCGGGGATGAGCAGTTCTTC. This sequence encodes CASSQGGDEQFF.

CDR3 in amino acids: CSVEVEGDYGYTF. CDR3 bases: TGCAGCGTTGAGGTGGAGGGCGACTATGGCTACACCTTC. V and J are TRBV29-1 and TRBJ1-2; D is unclear. Trimming took 3 bases from V and 3 from J, leaving 11 bases between them. This CDR3 spans 13 amino acids. The germline gives CDR1 SQVTM, CDR2 ANQGSEA.

By sample share, this clone is medium-sized. Other DNA sequences of this sample code for an identical CDR3. The gene calls are TRBV7-3 and TRBJ2-2; D is uncertain. V lost 1 base to trimming and J lost 4 bases, with 4 bases between them. CDR1 SGHTA and CDR2 FQGTGA come from the germline V gene. The CDR3 loop spans 13 amino acids. CDR3 sequence: CASSLIGTGELFF. The CDR3 DNA reads TGTGCCAGCAGCTTAATTGGCACCGGGGAGCTGTTTTTT.

This clone showed up just once. Different DNA sequences within this sample yield the same CDR3. This chain connects TRBV30 to TRBJ2-7, with D tentatively TRBD1 (5 bases). V was cut by 0 bases and J by 3 bases, with 12 bases left in between. This CDR3 has 14 residues. Germline V CDR1 and CDR2: GTSNPN, SVGIG (reference sequence). This chain's CDR3 is CAWSVGQGHYEQYF. DNA for the CDR3: TGTGCCTGGAGTGTTGGGCAGGGCCACTACGAGCAGTACTTC.